These T cell receptor beta chains were read from a single sample in a study of T-cell reconstitution after alpha-beta-depleted transplantation in children. Using its own MiXCR run on the PCR reads, TCRdb lists one record per CDR3 protein. The table has almost 250,000 distinct CDR3 sequences, about a quarter seen once. The sequences come from PBMCs, collected before TCRalphabeta/CD19-depleted stem cell transplant. These receptors all come from a girl aged 2 to 10 with Fanconi anemia, due to receive a stem cell transplant. CDR3s include the opening cysteine and the closing phenylalanine or tryptophan. D genes are given only for firm matches. Not every row has a clone size; where given, it reads once, few, many or a size class.

TRBV9	TRBD2	TRBJ2-7	many	TGTGCCAGCAGCGTAGAACCTGTAGCGGGAGGCTACGAGCAGTACTTC	CASSVEPVAGGYEQYF
TRBV12-3/TRBV12-4	TRBD2	TRBJ2-5	NA	TGTGCCAGCAGTAACAGAGGACTAGCGGGAGGGTTCCTGTACCAAGAGACCCAGTACTTC	CASSNRGLAGGFLYQETQYF
TRBV5-1	TRBD1	TRBJ2-7	NA	TGCGCCAGCAGCCCAACAGGGGGTCCTTCCTACGAGCAGTACTTC	CASSPTGGPSYEQYF
TRBV24-1	TRBD2	TRBJ2-1	NA	TGTGCCACCAGCGGACAGCTGACTAGCGGGAGAGGTAATGAGCAGTTCTTC	CATSGQLTSGRGNEQFF
TRBV7-7	NA	TRBJ2-3	few	TGTGCCAGCAGCTTAGATCGGGGGGCCGTGACAGATACGCAGTATTTT	CASSLDRGAVTDTQYF
TRBV21-1	NA	TRBJ2-5	many	TGTGCCAGCAGCAAAGAGAGGACTAGCGGGAAGTACCAAGAGACCCAGTACTTC	CASSKERTSGKYQETQYF
TRBV6-5	TRBD1	TRBJ1-1	many	TGTGCCAGCAACAGACAGGGGGCGGGTGAAGCTTTCTTT	CASNRQGAGEAFF
TRBV7-9	NA	TRBJ2-7	many	TGTGCCAGCAGCTTAGCTGGGTCCTACGAGCAGTACTTC	CASSLAGSYEQYF
TRBV25-1	TRBD2	TRBJ2-5	NA	TGTGCCAGCAGTGAACCCCTTGCTAGCGGGGTCCAAGAGACCCAGTACTTC	CASSEPLASGVQETQYF
TRBV28	NA	TRBJ2-2	NA	TGTGCCAGCATGGCGGGACAGAACACCGGGGAGCTGTTTTTT	CASMAGQNTGELFF
TRBV27	NA	TRBJ2-7	many	TGTGCCAGCAGTTTATCGGCTAGTAAAGCCTACGAGCAGTACTTC	CASSLSASKAYEQYF
TRBV6-5	TRBD1	TRBJ2-3	many	TGTGCCAGCAGCCGAGGGACAGGGCCACACACAGATACGCAGTATTTT	CASSRGTGPHTDTQYF
TRBV20-1	NA	TRBJ2-5	NA	TGCAGTGCTAGAGGGCAGGACCAAGAGACCCAGTACTTC	CSARGQDQETQYF
TRBV5-1	NA	TRBJ2-7	many	TGCGCCAGCAGCTTGGTAGGCGGGCAGCCCTACGAGCAGTACTTC	CASSLVGGQPYEQYF
TRBV29-1	NA	TRBJ2-7	few	TGCAGCGTTGGTTCCGGGGGGCCCTACGAGCAGTACTTC	CSVGSGGPYEQYF
TRBV7-3	NA	TRBJ2-1	few	TGTGCCAGCAGCTTAACTGGGGCCCTTAGCTCCTACAATGAGCAGTTCTTC	CASSLTGALSSYNEQFF
TRBV9	NA	TRBJ2-5	NA	TGTGCCAGCAGCTGGAGCGGACAAGAGACCCAGTACTTC	CASSWSGQETQYF
TRBV29-1	NA	TRBJ2-3	many	TGCAGCGTTGATATGCCGCCCACAGATACGCAGTATTTT	CSVDMPPTDTQYF
TRBV29-1	NA	TRBJ2-3	NA	TGCAGCGTTAACATAAGAGCGGGTTTTAGCACAGATACGCAGTATTTT	CSVNIRAGFSTDTQYF
TRBV12-3/TRBV12-4	TRBD1	TRBJ1-4	few	TGTGCCAGCAGTTTTACGGGGACAGGGAACCTCGAAAAACTGTTTTTT	CASSFTGTGNLEKLFF
TRBV28	NA	TRBJ2-3	few	TGTGCCAGCAGTTGGATAATTCGCACAGATACGCAGTATTTT	CASSWIIRTDTQYF
TRBV7-8	NA	TRBJ1-2	NA	TGTGCCAGCAGCTTAGCGCAGGTCTACTATGGCTACACCTTC	CASSLAQVYYGYTF
TRBV13	NA	TRBJ1-2	NA	TGTGCCAGCAGCCCGGGGAGTCAAAGCTATGGCTACACCTTC	CASSPGSQSYGYTF
TRBV24-1	NA	TRBJ2-5	NA	TGTGCCACCGGCCCCTCATCAGGGCGCCAAGAGACCCAGTACTTC	CATGPSSGRQETQYF
TRBV29-1	NA	TRBJ2-1	NA	TGCAGCGTTTTGAGGTCCTACAATGAGCAGTTCTTC	CSVLRSYNEQFF
TRBV11-2	NA	TRBJ2-7	NA	TGTGCCAGCAGCTTAGATCTGGTCTATCTCTACGAGCAGTACTTC	CASSLDLVYLYEQYF
TRBV7-7	NA	TRBJ1-1	NA	TGTGCCAGCAGCCCACCGGGGGGGAACACTGAAGCTTTCTTT	CASSPPGGNTEAFF
TRBV20-1	NA	TRBJ2-7	few	TGCAGTGCTAGAAGAGGGACCTACGAGCAGTACTTC	CSARRGTYEQYF
TRBV28	TRBD2	TRBJ2-3	NA	TGTGCCAGCAGTTCTAGCCAAGAGGGGCTAGCGGGACTAGATACGCAGTATTTT	CASSSSQEGLAGLDTQYF
TRBV29-1	NA	TRBJ1-4	NA	TGCAGCGTTCATCGACCCGGGACTAATGAAAAACTGTTTTTT	CSVHRPGTNEKLFF
TRBV29-1	NA	TRBJ2-7	many	TGCAGCGTTGAAGACCAGAAATACGAGCAGTACTTC	CSVEDQKYEQYF
TRBV28	TRBD2	TRBJ2-1	NA	TGTGCCAGCAGCCCCCTGACTAGCGGGAGTGATGAGCAGTTCTTC	CASSPLTSGSDEQFF
TRBV7-9	NA	TRBJ2-2	few	TGTGCCAGCAGCTTCCGCACAATTCCTGTTACCGGGGAGCTGTTTTTT	CASSFRTIPVTGELFF
TRBV7-9	TRBD2	TRBJ2-1	NA	TGTGCCAGCAGCTTCTCGCGGGGGGACAATGAGCAGTTCTTC	CASSFSRGDNEQFF
TRBV2	TRBD2	TRBJ2-1	many	TGTGCCAGCAGTGAAGGAAGTTGGCGGGGGGAGGGCAATGAGCAGTTCTTC	CASSEGSWRGEGNEQFF
TRBV5-1	NA	TRBJ2-1	many	TGCGCCAGCAGCTTTCCCCAGGGAGGCTCCTACAATGAGCAGTTCTTC	CASSFPQGGSYNEQFF
TRBV20-1	TRBD1	TRBJ2-5	NA	TGCAGTGCTAGACGCCAGGGGGCTAGCGAGACCCAGTACTTC	CSARRQGASETQYF
TRBV21-1	NA	TRBJ1-5	once	TGTGCCAGCAGCAAAAGGAAGCATTTT	CASSKRKHF
TRBV6-5	NA	TRBJ1-2	many	TGTGCCAGCAGTTACCCTAATCAGGCCCCTAACTATGGCTACACCTTC	CASSYPNQAPNYGYTF
TRBV24-1	NA	TRBJ2-5	NA	TGTGCCACCAGTGACCCGAGGGCCCCGCAAGAGACCCAGTACTTC	CATSDPRAPQETQYF
TRBV7-2	TRBD2	TRBJ2-2	many	TGTGCCAGCAGCTTCCTAGCGGCGAACACCGGGGAGCTGTTTTTT	CASSFLAANTGELFF
TRBV6-5	NA	TRBJ1-1	NA	TGTGCCAGCAGTTACTCTGAGGTGTTGAACACTGAAGCTTTCTTT	CASSYSEVLNTEAFF
TRBV20-1	NA	TRBJ2-1	many	TGCAGTGCTAGCGTGGGCGGCACGGGGAATGAGCAGTTCTTC	CSASVGGTGNEQFF
TRBV21-1	NA	TRBJ2-1	NA	TGTGCCAGCAGCACTACAGGGTTGGGAGAGCAGTTCTTC	CASSTTGLGEQFF
TRBV29-1	NA	TRBJ1-1	few	TGCAGCTTCCACGGACTGGAGAACACTGAAGCTTTCTTT	CSFHGLENTEAFF
TRBV29-1	NA	TRBJ2-7	many	TGCAGCGTCGTCAAGGAGGGTCGTTACGAGCAGTACTTC	CSVVKEGRYEQYF
TRBV6-5	NA	TRBJ1-1	NA	TGTGCCAGCAGTTACTCCATGCAGGATCGGGAAGCTTTCTTT	CASSYSMQDREAFF
TRBV20-1	NA	TRBJ2-1	NA	TGCAGTGCTAGCAGAGTGGGCAATGAGCAGTTCTTC	CSASRVGNEQFF
TRBV28	NA	TRBJ2-5	NA	TGTGCCAGCAGTTTATTTCCCGGGGGCGGGGAGACCCAGTACTTC	CASSLFPGGGETQYF
TRBV18	NA	TRBJ1-2	NA	TGTGCCAGCTCACCGGCAGGAAACTATGGCTACACCTTC	CASSPAGNYGYTF
TRBV5-1	TRBD2	TRBJ2-5	few	TGCGCCAGCAGCTTGCGGGACTACCGGTCCAATTCCCAAGAGACCCAGTACTTC	CASSLRDYRSNSQETQYF
TRBV25-1	NA	TRBJ2-7	many	TGTGCCAGCAGTGATAAGAGTTTAAGCGAGAACGAGCAGTACTTC	CASSDKSLSENEQYF
TRBV29-1	NA	TRBJ2-1	NA	TGCAGCGTTGAAGTCCGGGACAATGAGCAGTTCTTC	CSVEVRDNEQFF
TRBV7-9	NA	TRBJ2-1	NA	TGTGCCAGCAGCGCTCTACCTACGGGTTACAATGAGCAGTTCTTC	CASSALPTGYNEQFF
TRBV7-9	NA	TRBJ2-2	NA	TGTGCCAGCAGCTTTACAGGGAACGGGGAGCTGTTTTTT	CASSFTGNGELFF
TRBV5-1	NA	TRBJ2-2	few	TGCGCCAGCATGGAGGGGAACACCGGGGAGCTGTTTTTT	CASMEGNTGELFF
TRBV20-1	NA	TRBJ2-3	few	TGCAGTGCCCCAGCGATGAGGGGTACAGATACGCAGTATTTT	CSAPAMRGTDTQYF
TRBV20-1	TRBD1	TRBJ1-6	NA	TGCAGTGCTGGGACAGGGGGCGCCCCCCTTAATAATTCACCCCTCCACTTT	CSAGTGGAPLNNSPLHF
TRBV5-1	TRBD2	TRBJ2-1	NA	TGCGCCAGCAGCCCCGAAGCGGGGGGGAACAATGAGCAGTTCTTC	CASSPEAGGNNEQFF
TRBV19	TRBD1	TRBJ2-1	many	TGTGCCAGCGGGACAGGGGGCATCAATGAGCAGTTCTTC	CASGTGGINEQFF